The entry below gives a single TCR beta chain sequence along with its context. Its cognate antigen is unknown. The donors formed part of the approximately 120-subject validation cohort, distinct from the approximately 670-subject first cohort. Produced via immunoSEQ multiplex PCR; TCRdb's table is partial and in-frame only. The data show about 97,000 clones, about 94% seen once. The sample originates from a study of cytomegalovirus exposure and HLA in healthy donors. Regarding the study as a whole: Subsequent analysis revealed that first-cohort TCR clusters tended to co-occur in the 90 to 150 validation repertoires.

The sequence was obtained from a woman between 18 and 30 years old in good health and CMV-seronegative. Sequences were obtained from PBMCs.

CDR3 nucleotide sequence: TGTGCCAGCAGCTTTATGGACAGCTATCTCTATAATTCACCCCTCCACTTT. The encoded protein is CASSFMDSYLYNSPLHF. The V gene is TRBV9, the J gene TRBJ1-6; maybe TRBD1 (6 bases). CDR3 length equals 17 residues. Germline V CDR1 and CDR2: SGDLS, YYNGEE. V gave up 4 bases and J gave up 3 bases, with 17 bases separating them.